The 10 T cell receptor beta chains below all came from one sample that was sequenced in a study of blood T cell repertoires in COVID-19. Using immunoSEQ multiplex PCR, the repertoire was profiled, and TCRdb retains in-frame clones only, with some absent. The repertoire consists of about 64,000 clones, with more than 75% occurring once and the leading ten covering roughly a tenth. Sequencing was carried out using PBMCs or T cells enriched from blood (not recorded which). Receptor source: a woman aged 40 to 55 who had recovered from COVID-19.

This clone came up once. The rearrangement links TRBV5-1 to TRBJ2-1; 12 nucleotides agree with TRBD2. Per the germline V gene, CDR1 is SGHRS and CDR2 is YFSETQ. This CDR3 has 16 amino acids. V was pared by 4 bases and J by 1 base, with 3 bases of the junction left unmatched. As DNA, the CDR3 is TGCGCCAGCAGCGACACTAGCGGGGGGTCCTACAATGAGCAGTTCTTC. As protein: CASSDTSGGSYNEQFF.

This sequence joins TRBV5-8 and TRBJ2-5; 13 nucleotides align to TRBD2. The V gene end was trimmed by 4 bases and the J gene end by 0 bases; junction bases not matched to a gene: 6. CDR3 length equals 17 residues. Germline V gene sequence: CDR1 SGHTS, CDR2 YDEGEE. The CDR3 coding sequence is TGTGCCAGCAGCCTGATACTAGCGGGGGGGTACCAAGAGACCCAGTACTTC. Translated, it gives CASSLILAGGYQETQYF.

This CDR3 reads CASSPGTGWSITF. The CDR3 bases are TGTGCCAGCAGCCCCGGGACAGGGTGGTCGATTACCTTC. The chain is built from TRBV12-3 or TRBV12-4 and TRBJ1-2; 9 bases line up with TRBD1. CDR3 length equals 13 residues. V lost 6 bases, J lost 14 bases, and 13 bases stayed unmatched.

This chain joins TRBV7-2 and TRBJ1-2; no firm D call. This CDR3 has 14 amino acids. V gave up 4 bases and J gave up 2 bases, with 11 bases separating them. Germline V gene data show CDR1 as SGHTA and CDR2 as FQGNSA. Here the CDR3 reads CASSSRGGNYGYTF. In DNA form, the CDR3 reads TGTGCCAGCAGCTCCCGAGGAGGGAACTATGGCTACACCTTC.

The chain couples TRBV18 to TRBJ2-1; the match to TRBD2 covers 11 bases. The CDR3 covers 19 residues. Per germline, CDR1 KGHSH and CDR2 LQKENI. Trimming took 5 bases from V and 2 from J; bases not matched to a gene: 14. The CDR3 spells CASSMTSGARAATYNEQFF. CDR3 nucleotide sequence: TGTGCCAGCTCAATGACTAGCGGGGCTAGAGCGGCCACCTACAATGAGCAGTTCTTC.

The rearrangement joins TRBV14 to TRBJ2-3, with TRBD2 identical over 15 bases. The germline gives CDR1 SGHDN, CDR2 FVKESK. V lost 4 bases and J lost 1; bases outside the gene matches: 9. The CDR3 spans 19 residues. The CDR3 coding sequence is TGTGCCAGCAGCCGGGGACTAGCGGGGGGTTCTACAGGCACAGATACGCAGTATTTT. Protein product: CASSRGLAGGSTGTDTQYF.

The count of this clone is one. CDR3 sequence reads: CASSLGGTDTQYF. In DNA, the CDR3 is TGTGCCAGCAGCTTAGGAGGCACAGATACGCAGTATTTT. The chain links TRBV11-2 to TRBJ2-3, with D unclear. Trimming shortened V by 1 base and J by 1 base, and 3 bases separated the two germline ends. The germline V gene has CDR1 SGHAT and CDR2 FQNNGV. This CDR3 is 13 amino acids long.

This clone was recorded once. The V gene is TRBV5-6, the J gene TRBJ2-1; D gene uncertain. V was pared by 6 bases and J by 6 bases, with 10 bases between. CDR1 is SGHDT and CDR2 is YYEEEE in the germline V gene. This CDR3 contains 12 residues. CDR3 bases: TGTGCCAGCACTCTCTCCGTCAATGAGCAGTTCTTC. This encodes CASTLSVNEQFF.

The gene calls are TRBV6-5 and TRBJ1-1; no clear D. Trimming stripped 3 bases from V and 6 bases from J, with 11 bases between. The CDR3 has 13 residues. The germline V gene encodes CDR1 MNHEY and CDR2 SVGAGI. The CDR3 protein is CASSYFPSAEAFF. The CDR3 DNA sequence: TGTGCCAGCAGTTATTTCCCTAGCGCTGAAGCTTTCTTT.

This chain uses TRBV6-2 or TRBV6-3 with TRBJ2-2; the D gene is possibly TRBD1 (5 bases). Between the trimmed V and J ends, which lost 3 bases and 5 bases, there was a span of 13 bases. The CDR3 has 15 amino acids. The germline V gene encodes CDR1 MNHEY and CDR2 SVGEGT. CDR3 amino acids: CASSYLLGATGELFF. The CDR3 nucleotides read TGTGCCAGCAGTTATCTGCTAGGGGCGACCGGGGAGCTGTTTTTT.